The clone carrying this T cell receptor beta chain showed up just a few times. This sample was taken from a study of siplizumab effects on memory and regulatory T cells. Clones were read by immunoSEQ multiplex PCR, and TCRdb kept only the in-frame ones, dropping some. The top ten clones hold approximately 1.4% of a sample with just under 85,000 clones, 87% of them seen once. The CDR3 loop spans 13 amino acids. V lost 7 bases and J 0 bases, leaving 12 bases between the germline ends. Germline values: CDR1 SQVTM, CDR2 ANQGSEA. The chain carries TRBV29-1 and TRBJ1-2, with D unresolved. This TCR came from a human donor in good health. The sequencing input was Tregs sorted from blood. The CDR3 DNA sequence: TGCAGCGCTATGGACGGGTCTAACTATGGCTACACCTTC. This codes for CSAMDGSNYGYTF.